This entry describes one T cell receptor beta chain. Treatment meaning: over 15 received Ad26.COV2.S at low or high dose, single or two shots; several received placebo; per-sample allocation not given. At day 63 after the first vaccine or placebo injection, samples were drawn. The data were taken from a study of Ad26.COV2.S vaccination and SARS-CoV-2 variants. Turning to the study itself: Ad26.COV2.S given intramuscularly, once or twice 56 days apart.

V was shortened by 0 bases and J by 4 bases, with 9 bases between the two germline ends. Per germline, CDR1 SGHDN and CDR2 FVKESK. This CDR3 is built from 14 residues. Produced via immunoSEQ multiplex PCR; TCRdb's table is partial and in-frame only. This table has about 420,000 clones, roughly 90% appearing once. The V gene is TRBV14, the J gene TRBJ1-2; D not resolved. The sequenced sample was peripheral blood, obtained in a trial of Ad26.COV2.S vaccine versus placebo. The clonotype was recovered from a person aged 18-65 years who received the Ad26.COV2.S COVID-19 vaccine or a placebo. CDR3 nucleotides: TGTGCCAGCAGCCAAGATCTACAGTCCTATGGCTACACCTTC. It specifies CASSQDLQSYGYTF. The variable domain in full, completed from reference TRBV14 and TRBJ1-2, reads EAGVTQFPSHSVIEKGQTVTLRCDPISGHDNLYWYRRVMGKEIKFLLHFVKESKQDESGMPNNRFLAERTGGTYSTLKVQPAELEDSGVYFCASSQDLQSYGYTFGSGTRLTVV.